Each of the 15 T cell receptor beta chains below was sequenced from the same sample in a study of T cell changes during pregnancy in multiple sclerosis. Profiled with immunoSEQ multiplex PCR; TCRdb holds only in-frame clones, not every one. Found here are 55,000 to 75,000 clones, roughly 89% of them singletons; the top ten hold about 2.2%. The sequences come from peripheral blood, collected in the third trimester of pregnancy. The receptors here all came from a female donor in good health, enrolled as a control in a pregnancy study.

V usage is TRBV19 and J usage is TRBJ2-7; tentatively, D is TRBD1 (5 bases). This CDR3 is built from 14 residues. CDR1 LNHDA and CDR2 SQIVND come from the germline V gene (reference sequence). V was shortened by 6 bases and J by 5 bases, with 17 bases between the two germline ends. CDR3 coding DNA: TGTGCCAGTAGCCCACAAGGACAATTCCACGAGCAGTACTTC. Protein product: CASSPQGQFHEQYF.

The chain recombines TRBV7-9 with TRBJ2-7; a possible D gene is TRBD2 (6 bases). CDR3 length: 14 amino acids. Germline CDR1 is SEHNR and CDR2 is FQNEAQ (reference sequence). V was shortened by 5 bases and J by 2 bases, with 13 bases between the two germline ends. The CDR3 reads CASSPGEVPYEQYF. CDR3 DNA sequence: TGTGCCAGCAGCCCCGGGGAGGTCCCCTACGAGCAGTACTTC.

The chain combines TRBV5-1 with TRBJ1-1; 7 bases align to TRBD1. J gave up 5 bases and V 1 base, and 8 bases lay outside the gene matches. Looked up from germline, CDR1 is SGHRS and CDR2 is YFSETQ. This CDR3 region has 15 residues. The CDR3: CASSLTTGRTTEAFF. As DNA, the CDR3 is TGCGCCAGCAGCTTGACGACAGGGAGGACTACTGAAGCTTTCTTT.

This clone was seen once. The rearrangement uses TRBV28 and TRBJ1-5; TRBD1 might be the D (6 bases). Germline V gene sequence: CDR1 MDHEN, CDR2 SYDVKM. V shed 2 bases and J shed 5 bases, with 10 bases lying between them. The CDR3 is 14 residues long. DNA for the CDR3: TGTGCCAGCAGTTTAACACAGGGCTATCAGCCCCAGCATTTT. Translating it yields CASSLTQGYQPQHF.

This clone occurred once. The chain links TRBV9 to TRBJ2-1; 10 bases line up with TRBD2. The CDR3 extends over 16 amino acids. The junction had 5 bases not matched to a gene; V was cut back by 3 bases and J by 2 bases. The germline V gene encodes CDR1 SGDLS and CDR2 YYNGEE. CDR3 protein: CASSGLAGVTYNEQFF. The CDR3 region has the DNA TGTGCCAGCAGCGGTCTAGCGGGAGTGACCTACAATGAGCAGTTCTTC.

The J gene is TRBJ2-1, the V gene TRBV6-4; TRBD1 matches at 7 bases. Germline V gene sequence: CDR1 MRHNA, CDR2 SNTAGT. Trimming took 3 bases from V and 4 from J; bases not matched to a gene: 18. The CDR3 extends over 19 amino acids. The CDR3 is CASSEWGRAWDRRYNEQFF. Written as DNA, the CDR3 is TGTGCCAGCAGTGAATGGGGCAGGGCTTGGGACAGAAGATACAATGAGCAGTTCTTC.

This clone appeared a single time. In the same sample, other DNA sequences code for this CDR3. The V call is TRBV18, the J call TRBJ2-3, with 10 bases matching TRBD1. V lost 3 bases, J lost 1 base, and 1 base stayed unmatched. Germline V CDR1 and CDR2: KGHSH, LQKENI. This CDR3 is 15 amino acids long. The CDR3 nucleotides are TGTGCCAGCTCACCCGGGACAGGGGGCACAGATACGCAGTATTTT. It codes for CASSPGTGGTDTQYF.

The gene calls are TRBV28 and TRBJ2-3, with 7 bases lining up with TRBD2. This CDR3 is built from 17 residues. Germline CDR1 reads MDHEN; CDR2 reads SYDVKM. V lost 3 bases and J lost 1; bases outside the gene matches: 10. CDR3 sequence: CASSFGGGGGGTDTQYF. The CDR3 region has the DNA TGTGCCAGCAGTTTCGGCGGGGGAGGTGGGGGCACAGATACGCAGTATTTT.

In DNA, the CDR3 is TGTGCCAGCAGTTTTACAGGTAGGAACGAGCAGTACTTC. Its translation is CASSFTGRNEQYF. The V call is TRBV27, the J call TRBJ2-7, with a tentative D call TRBD1 (5 bases). The germline gives CDR1 MNHEY, CDR2 SMNVEV (reference sequence). The CDR3 length is 13 residues. Trimming stripped 3 bases from V and 5 bases from J, with 11 bases between.

The rearrangement uses TRBV14 and TRBJ2-7; 7 bases align to TRBD1. The trim removed 6 bases at V and 4 bases at J, leaving 15 bases unmatched. Per the germline V gene, CDR1 is SGHDN and CDR2 is FVKESK. The CDR3 runs to 16 residues. CDR3: CASSRLKDRRAYEQYF. CDR3 bases: TGTGCCAGCAGTCGATTGAAGGACAGGCGAGCGTACGAGCAGTACTTC.

V usage is TRBV15 and J usage is TRBJ1-2, with TRBD1 matching over 8 bases. This CDR3 has 14 amino acids. The V gene end was trimmed by 0 bases and the J gene end by 7 bases; junction bases not matched to a gene: 4. The germline CDR1 and CDR2 sequences are LNHNV and YYDKDF (reference sequence). The CDR3 DNA sequence: TGTGCCACCAGCAGAGATCTCCAGGGGGCTGGCTACACCTTC. Protein product: CATSRDLQGAGYTF.

The rearrangement joins TRBV4-2 to TRBJ2-3, with TRBD1 identical over 10 bases. Trimming took 4 bases from V and 0 from J; bases not matched to a gene: 22. Germline CDR1 is LGHNA and CDR2 is YNFKEQ. This CDR3 contains 22 residues. In DNA form, the CDR3 reads TGTGCCAGCAGCCTCTTGGCCATACCGGGACAGGGGACTTCTTCTAGCACAGATACGCAGTATTTT. Translation gives CASSLLAIPGQGTSSSTDTQYF.

V is TRBV19 and J is TRBJ1-1; D not certain. This CDR3 spans 14 amino acids. The germline gives CDR1 LNHDA, CDR2 SQIVND (reference sequence). The V gene lost 3 bases and the J gene lost 2 bases, with 10 bases spanning the gap. CDR3 residues: CASSMSVTNTEAFF. The DNA for the CDR3 is TGTGCCAGTAGTATGTCGGTCACCAACACTGAAGCTTTCTTT. Using reference TRBV19 and TRBJ1-1 for the parts outside the CDR3, the full variable domain is DGGITQSPKYLFRKEGQNVTLSCEQNLNHDAMYWYRQDPGQGLRLIYYSQIVNDFQKGDIAEGYSVSREKKESFPLTVTSAQKNPTAFYLCASSMSVTNTEAFFGQGTRLTVV.

The chain uses TRBV5-5 and TRBJ2-1; no reliable D call. CDR3 length: 19 residues. The germline V gene encodes CDR1 SGHKS and CDR2 YYEKEE (reference sequence). Trimming took off 0 bases at V and 8 bases at J, with 27 bases between the two ends. The CDR3 here is CASSLDPASWPTNGDEQFF. The DNA for the CDR3 is TGTGCCAGCAGCTTGGATCCGGCTAGTTGGCCCACCAACGGCGATGAGCAGTTCTTC. The entire variable domain, with the rest obtained from reference TRBV5-5 and TRBJ2-1, is as follows: DAGVTQSPTHLIKTRGQQVTLRCSPISGHKSVSWYQQVLGQGPQFIFQYYEKEERGRGNFPDRFSARQFPNYSSELNVNALLLGDSALYLCASSLDPASWPTNGDEQFFGPGTRLTVL.

CDR3 residues: CASSPPDEQYF. CDR3 nucleotide sequence: TGTGCCAGCAGCCCCCCCGACGAGCAGTACTTC. This chain uses TRBV5-8 with TRBJ2-7; D unresolved. Germline lookup yields CDR1 SGHTS and CDR2 YDEGEE. The CDR3 runs 11 residues. V was cut by 4 bases and J by 5 bases, with 7 bases left in between.